These T cell receptor beta chains were read from a single sample in a study of blood T cells in healthy people across ages. TCRdb fed the 5' RACE reads into MiXCR, producing one record per CDR3 protein. Here the sample spans about 780,000 distinct CDR3 sequences, 46% being singletons. Source material: blood. These receptor sequences come from a man at least 80 years old in good health. Each CDR3 is given with its conserved first and last residue. Fields, in order: V gene, J gene, CDR3 protein.

v_call: TRBV6-1; j_call: -; cdr3_aa: CASSTSVNREQYF
v_call: TRBV7-2; j_call: TRBJ2-7; cdr3_aa: CASTTSGRLYNEQYF
v_call: TRBV5-6; j_call: TRBJ1-5; cdr3_aa: CASSLLTPGNQPQHF
v_call: TRBV7-3; j_call: TRBJ1-2; cdr3_aa: CASSLIGRGNGYTF
v_call: TRBV6-1; j_call: TRBJ1-2; cdr3_aa: CASRDRAHGYTF
v_call: TRBV29-1; j_call: TRBJ2-1; cdr3_aa: CSVEAFKAGGVSSYNEQFF
v_call: TRBV11-3; j_call: TRBJ2-3; cdr3_aa: CASSSGGEFTDTQYF
v_call: TRBV9; j_call: TRBJ2-3; cdr3_aa: CTSSVGLAGVDTQYF
v_call: TRBV5-1; j_call: -; cdr3_aa: CASSRNAGALGETQYF
v_call: TRBV12-3/TRBV12-4; j_call: TRBJ1-5; cdr3_aa: CASSATRTEQPQHF
v_call: TRBV6-6; j_call: TRBJ2-1; cdr3_aa: CASSYGLAGGNEQFF
v_call: TRBV2; j_call: TRBJ2-1; cdr3_aa: CATRTPNNNEQFF
v_call: TRBV6-4; j_call: TRBJ2-1; cdr3_aa: CASSESPSSYNEQFF
v_call: TRBV11-2; j_call: TRBJ2-5; cdr3_aa: CASSSFKRERETQYF
v_call: TRBV28; j_call: TRBJ2-3; cdr3_aa: CASSYESGRVITDTQYF
v_call: TRBV12-3/TRBV12-4; j_call: TRBJ2-7; cdr3_aa: CASRSDRANEQYF
v_call: TRBV20-1; j_call: TRBJ2-5; cdr3_aa: CSASRQQETQYF
v_call: TRBV6-2/TRBV6-3; j_call: TRBJ2-3; cdr3_aa: CASSYGGRFSDTQYF
v_call: TRBV12-3/TRBV12-4; j_call: TRBJ2-1; cdr3_aa: CARSLAFGSSYNEQFF
v_call: TRBV27; j_call: TRBJ2-3; cdr3_aa: CASSFYPSGRANTQYF